This paragraph covers one T cell receptor beta chain sequence. This sample is drawn from a study of T cell changes during pregnancy in multiple sclerosis. Using immunoSEQ multiplex PCR, the repertoire was profiled, and TCRdb retains in-frame clones only, with some absent. This table has some 42,000 clones, around nine tenths appearing once. V lost 3 bases, J lost 5 bases, and 6 bases stayed unmatched. Germline values: CDR1 SGHTS, CDR2 YDEGEE. The CDR3 is 15 amino acids. The starting material was CD4+ T cells from peripheral blood mononuclear cells, obtained after pregnancy. The receptor's source is a female donor with multiple sclerosis, enrolled in a pregnancy study. This rearrangement joins TRBV5-8 to TRBJ1-4, with TRBD1 identical over 8 bases. The chain's CDR3 is CASSSDRGGNEKLFF. The CDR3 nucleotides read TGTGCCAGCAGCTCCGACAGGGGCGGGAATGAAAAACTGTTTTTT.